A single sample gave rise to the 13 T cell receptor beta chains below, sequenced in a study. MiXCR, applied by TCRdb to the RT-PCR reads, yields one record per CDR3 protein. The sample records approximately 720,000 distinct CDR3 sequences, 13% to 15% being singletons. The sample comprised memory CD4+ T cells from blood. These receptors were collected from a female donor in good health, serving as a healthy control.

The genes are TRBV20-1 and TRBJ1-5, with TRBD1 as a possible D gene (5 bases). The CDR3 length is 12 residues. Trimming stripped 6 bases from V and 8 bases from J, with 14 bases between. Germline CDR1 reads DFQATT; CDR2 reads SNEGSKA (reference sequence). CDR3 region: CSALRGGEPQHF. As DNA, the CDR3 is TGCAGTGCGCTCCGGGGGGGAGAGCCCCAGCATTTT.

This clonotype was found many times. The chain has TRBV7-2 and TRBJ1-5, with 7 bases fitting TRBD1. After removal of 5 bases from V and 2 bases from J, the junction contained 3 bases not matched to a gene. This CDR3 is 14 amino acids long. Per the germline V gene, CDR1 is SGHTA and CDR2 is FQGNSA. CDR3 sequence: CASSHDRGNQPQHF. The DNA for the CDR3 is TGTGCCAGCAGCCATGACAGGGGCAATCAGCCCCAGCATTTT.

The sample holds many counts of this clonotype. The rearrangement uses TRBV7-2 and TRBJ2-2; no clear D gene. CDR1 and CDR2 (germline): SGHTA, FQGNSA. The CDR3 contains 14 residues. Trimming stripped 5 bases from V and 0 bases from J, with 7 bases between. The chain's CDR3 is CASSPWANTGELFF. The CDR3 DNA sequence: TGTGCCAGCAGCCCCTGGGCGAACACCGGGGAGCTGTTTTTT.

In its sample, this clonotype was seen a few times. This sequence joins TRBV12-3 or TRBV12-4 and TRBJ1-4; D is undetermined. Trimming removed 1 base from V and 4 bases from J, with 7 bases in between. CDR3 length equals 14 residues. CDR3 sequence reads: CASSLGALNEKLFF. The CDR3, as DNA: TGTGCCAGCAGTTTAGGGGCCCTTAATGAAAAACTGTTTTTT.

The J gene is TRBJ1-4, the V gene TRBV20-1; D is undetermined. Germline CDR1 is DFQATT and CDR2 is SNEGSKA (reference sequence). V shed 4 bases and J shed 8 bases, with 14 bases lying between them. The length of the CDR3 is 13 residues. In DNA form, the CDR3 reads TGCAGTGCTAAACAGAGGGTATCCGAAAAACTGTTTTTT. Translation: CSAKQRVSEKLFF.

This clonotype has just a few counts. V is TRBV5-5 and J is TRBJ1-1, with D unresolved. Germline V CDR1 and CDR2: SGHKS, YYEKEE (reference sequence). The CDR3 sequence is 15 residues long. Trimming cost V 1 base and J 4 bases, with 14 bases left between them. CDR3 bases: TGTGCCAGCAGCTTGATTGGCGGGTCAGGCACTGAAGCTTTCTTT. It translates to CASSLIGGSGTEAFF.

This clonotype was seen only a few times. CDR3 loop: CASRLLAGASTDTQYF. CDR3 nucleotides: TGTGCCAGCAGACTACTAGCGGGGGCCAGCACAGATACGCAGTATTTT. The V gene is TRBV7-2, the J gene TRBJ2-3; 11 positions agree with TRBD2. V lost 6 bases, J lost 0 bases, and 5 bases stayed unmatched. The germline gives CDR1 SGHTA, CDR2 FQGNSA. This CDR3 region has 16 residues.

The V and J genes are TRBV7-2 and TRBJ2-2; D might be TRBD1 or TRBD2, each matching 5 bases. CDR3 length equals 15 residues. Deletions cut 3 bases from V and 4 bases from J, with 12 bases between. In germline, CDR1 is SGHTA, CDR2 FQGNSA. CDR3 nucleotides: TGTGCCAGCAGCTTTGGGGGAGAGAGCACCGGGGAGCTGTTTTTT. It translates to CASSFGGESTGELFF.

Only a few counts were recorded for this clonotype. V is TRBV7-2 and J is TRBJ2-1; 13 positions match TRBD2. Looked up from germline, CDR1 is SGHTA and CDR2 is FQGNSA. With 5 bases clipped from V and 4 bases from J, the junction kept 5 bases outside the gene matches. The CDR3 sequence is 16 residues long. CDR3 protein: CASSRGLAGRYNEQFF. The CDR3 region has the DNA TGTGCCAGCAGCCGGGGACTAGCGGGAAGGTACAATGAGCAGTTCTTC.

This chain connects TRBV2 to TRBJ1-1, with D perhaps TRBD1 (6 bases). The V end was cut by 6 bases, the J end by 8 bases, with 19 bases between. The germline V gene encodes CDR1 SNHLY and CDR2 FYNNEI. The CDR3 covers 14 residues. CDR3 in amino acids: CASRQTGGNPEAFF. In DNA, the CDR3 is TGTGCCAGCAGGCAGACAGGCGGTAACCCCGAAGCTTTCTTT.

This clonotype turned up a few times. This chain links TRBV5-6 with TRBJ2-2, with D perhaps TRBD1 (6 bases). The CDR3 extends over 15 amino acids. Germline CDR1 reads SGHDT; CDR2 reads YYEEEE. Trimming stripped 2 bases from V and 4 bases from J, with 12 bases between. The DNA of the CDR3 is TGTGCCAGCAGCTTTCGACAGGCTATCACCGGGGAGCTGTTTTTT. This encodes CASSFRQAITGELFF.

The sample holds many counts of this clonotype. The rearrangement links TRBV12-3 or TRBV12-4 to TRBJ1-1; D is unclear. The CDR3 consists of 14 residues. The V end was cut by 3 bases, the J end by 1 base, with 9 bases between. CDR3 loop: CASSLILKNTEAFF. For the CDR3, the DNA is TGTGCCAGCAGTTTGATACTGAAGAACACTGAAGCTTTCTTT.

This clonotype has just a few counts. The chain combines TRBV24-1 with TRBJ1-1; D remains ambiguous. Deletions cut 9 bases from V and 1 base from J, with 11 bases between. Germline CDR1 is KGHDR and CDR2 is SFDVKD. The CDR3 sequence is 13 residues long. This CDR3 reads CATSGAENTEAFF. The CDR3 bases are TGTGCCACCTCGGGCGCGGAGAACACTGAAGCTTTCTTT.